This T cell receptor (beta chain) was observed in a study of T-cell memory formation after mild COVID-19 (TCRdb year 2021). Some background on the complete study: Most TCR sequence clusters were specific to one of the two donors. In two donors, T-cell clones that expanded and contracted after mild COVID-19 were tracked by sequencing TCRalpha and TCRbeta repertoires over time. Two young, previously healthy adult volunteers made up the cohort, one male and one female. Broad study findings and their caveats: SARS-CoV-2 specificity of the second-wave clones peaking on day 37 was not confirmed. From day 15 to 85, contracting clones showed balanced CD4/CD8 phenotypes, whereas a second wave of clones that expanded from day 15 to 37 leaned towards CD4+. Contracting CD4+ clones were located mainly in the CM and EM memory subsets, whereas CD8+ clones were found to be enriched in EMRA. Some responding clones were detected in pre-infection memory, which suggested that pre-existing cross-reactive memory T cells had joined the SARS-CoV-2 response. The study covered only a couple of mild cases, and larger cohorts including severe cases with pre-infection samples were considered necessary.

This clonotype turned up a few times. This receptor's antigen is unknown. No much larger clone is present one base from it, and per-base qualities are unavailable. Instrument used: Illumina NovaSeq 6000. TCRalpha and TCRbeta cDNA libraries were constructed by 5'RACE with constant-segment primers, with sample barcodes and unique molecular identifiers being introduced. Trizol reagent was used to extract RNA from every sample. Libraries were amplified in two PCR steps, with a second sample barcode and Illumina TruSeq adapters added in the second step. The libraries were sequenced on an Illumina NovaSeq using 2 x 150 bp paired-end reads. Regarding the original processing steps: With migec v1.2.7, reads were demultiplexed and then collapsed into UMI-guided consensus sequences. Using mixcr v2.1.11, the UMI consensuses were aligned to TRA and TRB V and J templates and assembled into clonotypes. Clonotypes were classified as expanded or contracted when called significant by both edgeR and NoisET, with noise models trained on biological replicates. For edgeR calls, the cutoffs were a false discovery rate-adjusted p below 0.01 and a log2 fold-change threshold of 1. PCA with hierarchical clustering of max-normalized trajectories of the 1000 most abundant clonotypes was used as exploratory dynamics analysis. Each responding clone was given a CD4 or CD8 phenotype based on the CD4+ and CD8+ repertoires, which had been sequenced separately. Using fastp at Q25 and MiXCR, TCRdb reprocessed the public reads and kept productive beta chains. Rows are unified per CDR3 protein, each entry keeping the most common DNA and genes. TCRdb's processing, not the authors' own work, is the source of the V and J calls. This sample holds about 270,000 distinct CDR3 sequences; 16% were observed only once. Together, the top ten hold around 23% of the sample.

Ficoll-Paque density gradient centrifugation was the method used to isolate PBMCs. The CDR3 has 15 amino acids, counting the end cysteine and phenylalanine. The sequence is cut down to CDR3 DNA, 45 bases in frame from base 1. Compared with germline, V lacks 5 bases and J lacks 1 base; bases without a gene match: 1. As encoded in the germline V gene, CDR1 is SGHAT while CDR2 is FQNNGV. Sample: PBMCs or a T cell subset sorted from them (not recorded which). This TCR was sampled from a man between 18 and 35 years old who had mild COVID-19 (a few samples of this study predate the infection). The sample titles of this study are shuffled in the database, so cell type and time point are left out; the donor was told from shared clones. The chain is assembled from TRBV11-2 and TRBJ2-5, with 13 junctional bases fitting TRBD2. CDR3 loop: CASSRTSGGQETQYF. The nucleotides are TGTGCCAGCAGCCGGACTAGCGGGGGCCAAGAGACCCAGTACTTC.